A selection of T cell receptor beta chains follows, all from one sample in a study of T-cell memory formation after mild COVID-19. TCRdb ran MiXCR on the 5' RACE reads and lists one entry per CDR3 protein. The sample gives around 140,000 distinct CDR3 sequences, roughly a fifth of which show up once; about 2% is in the top ten. The sample taken for sequencing was PBMCs or a T cell subset sorted from them (not recorded which). The receptor source for this set is an adult woman who had mild COVID-19 (a few samples of this study predate the infection). Cell type and time point are not known. Both conserved end residues are part of each CDR3. Fields, in order: V gene, CDR3 length, D gene, J gene, clone size, CDR3 DNA, CDR3 protein. A D gene is named only where the DNA matches it firmly. Clone size is not always given. Where it is, it says once, few, many or a class for expanded clones.

V: TRBV7-2; length: 19; D: TRBD2; J: TRBJ2-3; size: few; DNA: TGTGCCAGCAGCTTCCTGCCGGGACTAGCGGTACAGAGCACAGATACGCAGTATTTT; CDR3: CASSFLPGLAVQSTDTQYF
V: TRBV7-2; length: 15; D: .; J: TRBJ1-5; size: .; DNA: TGTGCCAGCAGCCCTAGGGTGGGAGACAATCAGCCCCAGCATTTT; CDR3: CASSPRVGDNQPQHF
V: TRBV19; length: 14; D: .; J: TRBJ1-6; size: .; DNA: TGTGCCAGTAGTATTCCAGCAAATGGTCCACCCCTCCACTTT; CDR3: CASSIPANGPPLHF
V: TRBV7-9; length: 18; D: .; J: TRBJ1-6; size: .; DNA: TGTGCCAGCAGCTTAGCAAAAGCCGCGAGCTCCTATAATTCACCCCTCCACTTT; CDR3: CASSLAKAASSYNSPLHF
V: TRBV2; length: 12; D: .; J: TRBJ2-1; size: .; DNA: TGTGCCAGCAGCAGCCAGTACAATGAGCAGTTCTTC; CDR3: CASSSQYNEQFF
V: TRBV7-2; length: 14; D: .; J: TRBJ2-3; size: few; DNA: TGTGCCAGCAGCTTCCCAGGGGCCCCGGATACGCAGTATTTT; CDR3: CASSFPGAPDTQYF
V: TRBV29-1; length: 15; D: .; J: TRBJ2-3; size: .; DNA: TGCAGCGCCCAAGTGGGGCAGAGCCCCACAGATACGCAGTATTTT; CDR3: CSAQVGQSPTDTQYF
V: TRBV11-2; length: 14; D: .; J: TRBJ1-1; size: few; DNA: TGTGCCAGCAGCTCCCTACAGGGTAACACTGAAGCTTTCTTT; CDR3: CASSSLQGNTEAFF
V: TRBV11-2; length: 18; D: TRBD1; J: TRBJ2-1; size: .; DNA: TGTGCCAGCAGCCGGGCCCCGTTAACAGGGGGCTTCCTCAATGAGCAGTTCTTC; CDR3: CASSRAPLTGGFLNEQFF
V: TRBV15; length: 14; D: .; J: TRBJ2-3; size: .; DNA: TGTGCCACCAGCAGAGGGGCGGTTGGAGATACGCAGTATTTT; CDR3: CATSRGAVGDTQYF
V: TRBV5-1; length: 16; D: .; J: TRBJ2-5; size: .; DNA: TGCGCCAGCAGCTTACCGACAGGTACCAACCAAGAGACCCAGTACTTC; CDR3: CASSLPTGTNQETQYF
V: TRBV14; length: 14; D: .; J: TRBJ2-1; size: few; DNA: TGTGCCAGCAGCCAAGTCGGGGCGAGGAATGAGCAGTTCTTC; CDR3: CASSQVGARNEQFF
V: TRBV7-2; length: 13; D: .; J: TRBJ2-1; size: .; DNA: TGTGCCAGCAGCTTAGCGCGGCGGACTGAGCAGTTCTTC; CDR3: CASSLARRTEQFF
V: TRBV7-2; length: 11; D: .; J: TRBJ2-2; size: .; DNA: TGTGCCAGCAGCTTTTATCGGGAGCTGTTTTTT; CDR3: CASSFYRELFF
V: TRBV7-3; length: 15; D: .; J: TRBJ2-7; size: .; DNA: TGTGCCAGCAGCTTGGCCGCGGACCCGGCCTACGAGCAGTACTTC; CDR3: CASSLAADPAYEQYF
V: TRBV11-2; length: 16; D: TRBD2; J: TRBJ2-1; size: few; DNA: TGTGCCAGCAGCTTAGAGGGGGGACTAGCGGGGCAGAAGCAGTTCTTC; CDR3: CASSLEGGLAGQKQFF
V: TRBV7-9; length: 12; D: .; J: TRBJ1-1; size: .; DNA: TGTGCCAGCAGTCCTACCGGGAGTTCAGCTTTCTTT; CDR3: CASSPTGSSAFF
V: TRBV20-1; length: 17; D: .; J: TRBJ2-1; size: many; DNA: TGCAGTGCGGCCCCTTCGGGACTGCGAAGCTCCTACAATGAGCAGTTCTTC; CDR3: CSAAPSGLRSSYNEQFF
V: TRBV7-2; length: 15; D: .; J: TRBJ1-2; size: few; DNA: TGTGCCAGCAGCTTAGGGACAGCAGCTAACTATGGCTACACCTTC; CDR3: CASSLGTAANYGYTF
V: TRBV6-5; length: 12; D: .; J: TRBJ1-1; size: .; DNA: TGTGCCAGCAGTGGGACATCCGAGCAGGCTTTCTTT; CDR3: CASSGTSEQAFF
V: TRBV5-4; length: 14; D: .; J: TRBJ2-3; size: few; DNA: TGTGCCAGCAGCTTGGGGGGGGCCGCAGATACGCAGTATTTT; CDR3: CASSLGGAADTQYF
V: TRBV7-2; length: 14; D: .; J: TRBJ2-5; size: few; DNA: TGTGCCAGCAGCTTAGTAGGGGACTTGGGGACCCAGTACTTC; CDR3: CASSLVGDLGTQYF
V: TRBV7-3; length: 16; D: .; J: TRBJ1-1; size: .; DNA: TGTGCCAGCAGCTTAACGGGGACGACACAGAACACTGAAGCTTTCTTT; CDR3: CASSLTGTTQNTEAFF
V: TRBV12-3/TRBV12-4; length: 15; D: .; J: TRBJ1-2; size: .; DNA: TGTGCCAGCAGTCATAACAGGGTAGTTAGCTATGGCTACACCTTC; CDR3: CASSHNRVVSYGYTF
V: TRBV12-3/TRBV12-4; length: 14; D: .; J: TRBJ2-5; size: few; DNA: TGTGCCAGCAGCGATCCAGTGCTGGCCGGGACCCAGTACTTC; CDR3: CASSDPVLAGTQYF
V: TRBV20-1; length: 15; D: .; J: TRBJ2-7; size: few; DNA: TGCAGTGCTAGAGATCAGGAGGGTGCCTCCTACGAGCAGTACTTC; CDR3: CSARDQEGASYEQYF